This TCR beta chain was sequenced during a study of blood T cell repertoires in COVID-19. Study as a whole: From T cells, B-cell-depleted T cells, or PBMCs came the material, which was cDNA or gDNA.

Germline values: CDR1 SGHNT, CDR2 YYREEE (reference sequence). This CDR3 has 14 amino acids. The J segment lost 7 bases and the V segment lost 0 bases, leaving 7 bases of the junction unmatched. In the study's own analysis: Estimates of nucleated cell counts were drawn from the amplification of reference gene primers. Some clones are missing from TCRdb's copy, which holds only in-frame ones; the method was immunoSEQ multiplex PCR. V, J and clone size are those of that table, while D and trimming were read from the DNA. The sample lists approximately 120,000 clones, 85% occurring once. The receptor was isolated from an older man with active or convalescent COVID-19. The rearrangement uses TRBV5-4 and TRBJ2-7; 7 bases are shared with TRBD2. The source material was peripheral blood. The CDR3 region has the DNA TGTGCCAGCAGCTTGGCCGCGGGGGAGAGGGAGCAGTACTTC. This encodes CASSLAAGEREQYF.